This entry lists 32 T cell receptor beta chains sequenced from one sample in a study of blood T cells in healthy people across ages. Combining a sample-barcoded 5' primer with a J-beta primer mix, a second PCR ran for 7 to 11 cycles. Each CDR3 protein is one row after TCRdb ran MiXCR on the 5' RACE reads. There are 890,000 or so distinct CDR3 sequences in the sample; around two thirds occur only once, and around a quarter lies in the top ten. Specimen: blood. The receptors come from a young man in good health.

The rearrangement joins TRBV7-9 to TRBJ2-7; maybe TRBD1 (6 bases). Looked up from germline, CDR1 is SEHNR and CDR2 is FQNEAQ (reference sequence). This CDR3 is built from 16 residues. V dropped 5 bases and J dropped 6 bases, with 23 bases sitting between them. As DNA, the CDR3 is TGTGCCAGCAGCCCGAGGACAGCCCCTCGAGGAGGCGAGCAGTACTTC. Protein sequence: CASSPRTAPRGGEQYF.

As for this clonotype: A much larger clone lies a single base off, so this may be a read error. The chain is built from TRBV20-1 and TRBJ2-3; maybe TRBD2 (5 bases). V was shortened by 3 bases and J by 4 bases, with 17 bases between the two germline ends. The CDR3 sequence is 15 residues long. CDR1 is DFQATT, CDR2 SNEGSKA, per germline (reference sequence). DNA of the CDR3: TGCAGTGCTAGCCGGCAGGCCCATAGCGCAGATACGCAGTATTTT. It translates to CSASRQAHSADTQYF.

This chain joins TRBV27 and TRBJ2-7, with 8 bases fitting TRBD1. From germline, CDR1 is MNHEY and CDR2 SMNVEV (reference sequence). V gave up 10 bases and J gave up 10 bases; unmatched junction bases: 9. This CDR3 contains 11 residues. The CDR3, as DNA: TGTGCCATCAACGGACAGGGAACCCAGTACTTC. Protein product: CAINGQGTQYF.

This clonotype was recorded a few times. The chain couples TRBV10-3 to TRBJ2-3; TRBD2 aligns across 15 bases. The CDR3 is made up of 15 amino acids. Germline loops: CDR1 ENHRY, CDR2 SYGVKD. V shed 3 bases and J 11 bases; nucleotides not matched to a gene: 6. CDR3 in DNA: TGTGCCATCAGTGACTGGACTAGCGGGGGGGATGAGCAGTATTTT. Amino acids: CAISDWTSGGDEQYF.

The chain combines TRBV6-4 with TRBJ2-6; TRBD1 matches at 7 bases. With V trimmed by 0 bases and J by 4 bases, 6 bases remained unmatched. The CDR3 runs 17 residues. The germline V gene has CDR1 MRHNA and CDR2 SNTAGT. In DNA, the CDR3 is TGTGCCAGCAGTGACTCGATCGGACAGGCAGGGGCCAACGTCCTGACTTTC. Translation: CASSDSIGQAGANVLTF.

The rearrangement uses TRBV18 and TRBJ1-1; D is unclear. The CDR3 spans 11 residues. V lost 5 bases, J lost 5 bases, and 6 bases lay in between. Germline V gene sequence: CDR1 KGHSH, CDR2 LQKENI. The CDR3, as DNA: TGTGCCAGCTCATGGGAAACTGAAGCTTTCTTT. Encoded protein: CASSWETEAFF.

This clonotype was observed a few times. V and J are TRBV20-1 and TRBJ2-1, with D perhaps matching TRBD1 or TRBD2 (5 bases each). Trimming stripped 0 bases from V and 15 bases from J, with 15 bases between. Germline V gene sequence: CDR1 DFQATT, CDR2 SNEGSKA (reference sequence). This CDR3 is 12 amino acids long. The CDR3: CSAREGVGFRFF. Written as DNA, the CDR3 is TGCAGTGCTAGAGAGGGGGTCGGATTCCGGTTCTTC.

The chain combines TRBV6-1 with TRBJ2-7, with D unresolved. CDR1 and CDR2 from the germline V gene are MNHNS and SASEGT. There are 12 residues in the CDR3. Trimming stripped 7 bases from V and 0 bases from J, with 7 bases between. The CDR3 nucleotides are TGTGCCAGCACGGCAACCTCCTACGAGCAGTACTTC. It is translated as CASTATSYEQYF.

The chain uses TRBV9 and TRBJ2-2, with a tentative D call TRBD2 (7 bases). Germline CDR1 SGDLS, CDR2 YYNGEE. The CDR3 has 17 residues. Trimming left V 4 bases short and J 4 bases short, with 20 bases between. This CDR3 reads CASSLPSGGGGTGELFF. In DNA, the CDR3 is TGTGCCAGCAGCCTGCCGTCTGGGGGAGGGGGCACCGGGGAGCTGTTTTTT.

This clonotype has only one observation. The V gene is TRBV29-1, the J gene TRBJ2-3; D is uncertain. CDR3 length: 12 amino acids. The V end was cut by 2 bases, the J end by 5 bases, with 8 bases between. Germline V gene lookup returns CDR1 SQVTM and CDR2 ANQGSEA. This CDR3 reads CSVEPSLDTQYF. The CDR3 nucleotides read TGCAGCGTTGAACCGAGCTTAGATACGCAGTATTTT.

This clonotype was recorded a few times. This chain links TRBV7-3 with TRBJ2-3; D is uncertain. V was clipped by 1 base and J by 4 bases, with 9 bases between them. The CDR3 extends over 14 amino acids. Germline-derived CDR1 and CDR2 are SGHTA and FQGTGA. CDR3 amino acids: CASSLIGIADTQYF. The CDR3 region has the DNA TGTGCCAGCAGCTTAATAGGGATAGCAGATACGCAGTATTTT.

V and J are TRBV20-1 and TRBJ1-4, with 8 bases fitting TRBD1. J lost 5 bases, V lost 6 bases, and 5 bases had no gene match. Germline V gives CDR1 DFQATT, CDR2 SNEGSKA (reference sequence). There are 13 residues in the CDR3. CDR3 region: CSATGQENEKLFF. The DNA of the CDR3 is TGCAGTGCGACGGGACAGGAGAATGAAAAACTGTTTTTT.

The chain is built from TRBV4-3 and TRBJ2-7, with D unclear. CDR1 and CDR2 (germline): LGHNA, YSLEER. The V end lost 1 base, the J end lost 1 base, and 8 bases lay between the germline ends. The CDR3 has 14 amino acids. The chain's CDR3 is CASSQAAISYEQYF. CDR3 sequence (DNA): TGCGCCAGCAGCCAAGCGGCCATTTCCTACGAGCAGTACTTC.

The V and J genes are TRBV29-1 and TRBJ2-1; 11 bases are shared with TRBD2. The CDR3 is 16 residues long. Germline-derived CDR1 and CDR2 are SQVTM and ANQGSEA. V was pared by 4 bases and J by 0 bases, with 5 bases of the junction left unmatched. CDR3 DNA: TGCAGCGTTGCGGCTAGCGGGGGGCTCTCCTACAATGAGCAGTTCTTC. Translation gives CSVAASGGLSYNEQFF.

This clonotype was counted only a few times. J is TRBJ2-1 and V is TRBV7-2; D tentatively reads TRBD1 or TRBD2 (5 bases each). CDR3 length: 14 residues. The V end was cut by 2 bases, the J end by 6 bases, with 11 bases between. CDR1 is SGHTA and CDR2 is FQGNSA in the germline V gene. CDR3 protein: CASSLSFGANEQFF. The CDR3 nucleotides read TGTGCCAGCAGCTTAAGTTTCGGGGCCAATGAGCAGTTCTTC.

V usage is TRBV5-1 and J usage is TRBJ2-4, with TRBD2 matching over 14 bases. The J call could be wrong; TRBJ2-5 is a better fit for the DNA end. The CDR3 spans 18 residues. Germline V lookup: CDR1 SGHRS, CDR2 YFSETQ. The CDR3 region is CASSSQSGTSGGVETQYF. The CDR3 DNA reads TGCGCCAGCAGCTCCCAGTCCGGGACTAGCGGGGGAGTTGAGACCCAGTACTTC.

This clonotype has only a few counts. The J gene is TRBJ2-1, the V gene TRBV7-3; TRBD2 aligns across 14 bases. Germline V gene lookup returns CDR1 SGHTA and CDR2 FQGTGA. The CDR3 extends over 16 amino acids. Unmatched junction bases numbered 10, after V lost 5 bases and J lost 10 bases. The CDR3 DNA follows: TGTGCCAGCAGCCTTGGGGGGGGACTAGCGGGGGAAGAGCAGTTCTTC. Its protein product is CASSLGGGLAGEEQFF.

This clonotype has just one count. V is TRBV20-1 and J is TRBJ2-1; TRBD1 aligns across 11 bases. Looked up from germline, CDR1 is DFQATT and CDR2 is SNEGSKA (reference sequence). This CDR3 region has 16 residues. J lost 8 bases, V lost 0 bases, and 9 bases had no gene match. The CDR3 sequence: CSARDRGQGVFDEQFF. Written as DNA, the CDR3 is TGCAGTGCTAGAGACCGGGGACAGGGGGTTTTCGATGAGCAGTTCTTC.

The chain has TRBV6-1 and TRBJ2-7; the D gene is possibly TRBD1 (8 bases). The DNA end lines up better with TRBJ2-5; the J call may be wrong. The CDR3 is 16 residues long. CDR1 and CDR2 (germline): MNHNS, SASEGT. CDR3 sequence reads: CASSEGGTGLQETQYF. CDR3 sequence (DNA): TGTGCCAGCAGCGAGGGGGGGACAGGTCTTCAAGAGACCCAGTACTTC.

Ten or more counts support this clonotype. The chain couples TRBV7-2 to TRBJ2-6; possibly TRBD1 for D (6 bases). Germline V gives CDR1 SGHTA, CDR2 FQGNSA. With 5 bases removed from V and 4 bases from J, the gap between germline ends came to 18 bases. This CDR3 is 17 amino acids long. CDR3 protein: CASSRNRDLRGANVLTF. In DNA form, the CDR3 reads TGTGCCAGCAGCCGTAACAGGGATTTGAGAGGGGCCAACGTCCTGACTTTC.

This chain uses TRBV7-9 with TRBJ2-5, with D perhaps matching TRBD1 (6 bases). Deletions cut 5 bases from V and 3 bases from J, with 10 bases between. The germline V gene encodes CDR1 SEHNR and CDR2 FQNEAQ (reference sequence). The CDR3 runs to 13 residues. This CDR3 is CASSAWTEETQYF. CDR3 coding DNA: TGTGCCAGCAGCGCTTGGACAGAAGAGACCCAGTACTTC.

V is TRBV25-1 and J is TRBJ1-1, with D possibly matching TRBD1 (5 bases). V was clipped by 5 bases and J by 6 bases, with 13 bases between them. CDR3 length equals 13 residues. The V gene's germline CDR1 is MGHDK and CDR2 SYGVNS. As DNA, the CDR3 is TGTGCCAGCAGTATACAGGTGAATTCTGAAGCTTTCTTT. Translated, it gives CASSIQVNSEAFF.

The V call is TRBV4-3, the J call TRBJ1-2; D not certain. CDR1 LGHNA and CDR2 YSLEER come from the germline V gene. Trimming left V 0 bases short and J 3 bases short, with 8 bases between. CDR3 length equals 14 residues. CDR3 loop: CASSQDMTDYGYTF. DNA for the CDR3: TGCGCCAGCAGCCAAGATATGACCGACTATGGCTACACCTTC.

CDR3 protein: CASRTRGGPEQETQYF. CDR3 in DNA: TGTGCCAGCAGGACAAGGGGGGGGCCGGAGCAAGAGACCCAGTACTTC. The chain uses TRBV7-2 and TRBJ2-7; TRBD2 might be the D (7 bases). The better agreement between TRBJ2-5 and the DNA end casts doubt on the J call. Germline loops: CDR1 SGHTA, CDR2 FQGNSA. The CDR3 is 16 amino acids.

The chain links TRBV18 to TRBJ2-1; TRBD1 aligns across 8 bases. Germline loops: CDR1 KGHSH, CDR2 LQKENI. The V gene end was trimmed by 3 bases and the J gene end by 3 bases; junction bases not matched to a gene: 10. The CDR3 is 17 residues long. The chain's CDR3 is CASSPPRTGHYYNEQFF. CDR3 nucleotides: TGTGCCAGCTCACCGCCAAGGACAGGGCATTACTACAATGAGCAGTTCTTC.

This chain joins TRBV28 and TRBJ2-7; no reliable D call. This CDR3 has 11 amino acids. V lost 8 bases to trimming and J lost 4 bases, with 9 bases between them. CDR1 MDHEN and CDR2 SYDVKM come from the germline V gene. As DNA, the CDR3 is TGTGCCAGCGGACCGATGTACGAGCAGTACTTC. Translating it yields CASGPMYEQYF.

This clonotype appeared a few times. V usage is TRBV11-3 and J usage is TRBJ2-1; 12 nucleotides agree with TRBD2. The V gene's germline CDR1 is SGHNT and CDR2 YENEEA. CDR3 size: 16 residues. V gave up 3 bases and J gave up 4 bases; unmatched junction bases: 4. CDR3 nucleotides: TGTGCCAGCAGCTTTGTCGGGACTAGCGGGTACAATGAGCAGTTCTTC. Protein product: CASSFVGTSGYNEQFF.

The chain links TRBV29-1 to TRBJ1-5; 10 positions agree with TRBD1. The CDR3 is 14 residues long. V trimming: 4 bases; J trimming: 5 bases; junction bases outside the gene matches: 5. The V gene's germline CDR1 is SQVTM and CDR2 ANQGSEA. CDR3 loop: CSVGTGTGDQPQHF. Written as DNA, the CDR3 is TGCAGCGTTGGAACCGGGACAGGGGATCAGCCCCAGCATTTT.

This clonotype was seen a few times. The chain carries TRBV10-3 and TRBJ2-7; 7 nucleotides match TRBD1. The CDR3 runs to 14 residues. Germline CDR1 is ENHRY and CDR2 is SYGVKD. Losses at the gene ends were 3 bases for V and 3 bases for J; bases not matched to a gene: 5. The CDR3 here is CAISEQGHNYEQYF. CDR3 DNA: TGTGCCATCAGTGAACAGGGGCACAACTACGAGCAGTACTTC.

This clonotype has more than one count but fewer than ten. V usage is TRBV27 and J usage is TRBJ2-1; tentatively, D is TRBD2 (5 bases). The CDR3 extends over 13 amino acids. Trimming pared 7 bases from V and 7 bases from J, leaving 14 bases between. CDR1 MNHEY and CDR2 SMNVEV come from the germline V gene (reference sequence). The CDR3, as DNA: TGTGCCAGCACCCTCCGGGGTGGGAATGAGCAGTTCTTC. Translation: CASTLRGGNEQFF.

This sequence joins TRBV3-1 and TRBJ2-7; D is unresolved. V shed 1 base and J shed 4 bases, with 11 bases lying between them. CDR1 is LGHDT, CDR2 YNNKEL, per germline (reference sequence). The CDR3 totals 14 residues. The CDR3 is CASSQGRVEYEQYF. CDR3 DNA: TGTGCCAGCAGCCAAGGTCGGGTCGAGTACGAGCAGTACTTC.

This clonotype occurred a few times. The V call is TRBV12-3 or TRBV12-4, the J call TRBJ2-7; TRBD1 matches 8 bases. J was trimmed by 3 bases and V by 6 bases; bases with no gene match: 7. The CDR3 length is 14 residues. The CDR3 region has the DNA TGTGCCAGCAGCCGTGACAGGGGCTTCTACGAGCAGTACTTC. This translates into CASSRDRGFYEQYF.